This T cell receptor beta chain was profiled in a study of PD-1 blockade in classical Hodgkin lymphoma. Study-wide background: The nivolumab dose that patients received was 3 mg/kg, given intravenously every 2 weeks.

The repertoire was sequenced with immunoSEQ multiplex PCR; TCRdb's copy has only in-frame clones and lacks some. The sample consists of about 93,000 clones, just under 80% of them appearing once. Trimming cost V 3 bases and J 7 bases, with 7 bases left between them. There are 12 residues in the CDR3. Germline CDR1 reads LNHNV; CDR2 reads YYDKDF (reference sequence). Points from the study as a whole: CD4+ TCR diversity, unlike CD8+, rose significantly by C4D1. Before treatment, TCR diversity in newly diagnosed patients was reportedly lower than in healthy donors. Exclusion was applied to patients who started nivolumab under 1 year after ASCT.

This clone is a singleton in its sample. What it recognizes is unknown. Time point in this sample: cycle 4 day 1 (C4D1), after six to seven weeks of nivolumab. Each of the patients experienced relapse following autologous stem cell transplantation, and their brentuximab vedotin exposure differed. This receptor was taken from a human donor with classical Hodgkin lymphoma. V gene TRBV15 combines with J gene TRBJ2-1; D uncertain. Sequenced here: peripheral blood mononuclear cells (PBMCs), sampled before the fourth cycle of nivolumab. The CDR3 DNA reads as TGTGCCACCAGCAGGGATAAAAATGAGCAGTTCTTC. It specifies CATSRDKNEQFF.